The rows below give T cell receptor beta chains drawn from one sample of a study of T-cell reconstitution after alpha-beta-depleted transplantation in children. TCRdb reanalysed the PCR reads using MiXCR and keeps one entry per CDR3 protein. The table lists approximately 240,000 distinct CDR3 sequences, 8% to 9.5% of them singletons. Here the sequenced sample was PBMCs from the stem cell graft donor, taken from the stem cell graft. These receptor sequences come from a human donor who donated a stem cell graft to a child with acute lymphoblastic leukemia. CDR3s include the opening cysteine and the closing phenylalanine or tryptophan. Fields, in order: clone size, V gene, D gene, J gene, CDR3 protein, CDR3 DNA. A D gene is named only where the DNA matches it firmly. Expanded clones get a size class; other rows say once, few or many, or leave the size out.

size: many; V: TRBV12-3/TRBV12-4; D: -; J: TRBJ2-1; CDR3: CASSSGYNEQFF; DNA: TGTGCCAGCAGTTCGGGGTACAATGAGCAGTTCTTC
size: many; V: TRBV12-3/TRBV12-4; D: -; J: TRBJ2-3; CDR3: CASSSMPRTDTQYF; DNA: TGTGCCAGCAGTTCAATGCCCCGCACAGATACGCAGTATTTT
size: many; V: TRBV7-8; D: -; J: TRBJ2-3; CDR3: CASSLGVLRDTQYF; DNA: TGTGCCAGCAGCTTAGGCGTCCTCCGGGATACGCAGTATTTT
size: -; V: TRBV27; D: -; J: TRBJ2-1; CDR3: CASSSIRANEQFF; DNA: TGTGCCAGCAGTTCCATCAGAGCGAATGAGCAGTTCTTC
size: many; V: TRBV3-1; D: TRBD2; J: TRBJ2-2; CDR3: CASSPQRGGTGELFF; DNA: TGTGCCAGCAGCCCCCAGCGGGGAGGGACCGGGGAGCTGTTTTTT
size: few; V: TRBV7-7; D: -; J: TRBJ2-7; CDR3: CASSLGGAHNEQYF; DNA: TGTGCCAGCAGCTTAGGGGGGGCGCATAACGAGCAGTACTTC
size: -; V: TRBV7-8; D: -; J: TRBJ1-2; CDR3: CASSLQGYGYGYTF; DNA: TGTGCCAGCAGCTTACAGGGGTATGGCTATGGCTACACCTTC
size: few; V: TRBV10-2; D: -; J: TRBJ2-7; CDR3: CASSEQQESYEQYF; DNA: TGCGCCAGCAGTGAGCAACAGGAATCCTACGAGCAGTACTTC
size: many; V: TRBV5-1; D: -; J: TRBJ2-2; CDR3: CASSLYGGPDTGELFF; DNA: TGCGCCAGCAGCTTGTACGGGGGGCCTGACACCGGGGAGCTGTTTTTT
size: -; V: TRBV5-5; D: -; J: TRBJ1-1; CDR3: CASSFQGNTEAFF; DNA: TGTGCCAGCAGCTTTCAAGGGAACACTGAAGCTTTCTTT
size: few; V: TRBV4-1; D: -; J: TRBJ2-5; CDR3: CASSQDRSQRETQYF; DNA: TGCGCCAGCAGCCAAGATAGATCCCAAAGGGAGACCCAGTACTTC
size: few; V: TRBV4-2; D: -; J: TRBJ2-7; CDR3: CASSHGRNEQYF; DNA: TGTGCCAGCAGCCACGGACGTAACGAGCAGTACTTC
size: -; V: TRBV18; D: TRBD2; J: TRBJ2-7; CDR3: CASSRSGGAGFYEQYF; DNA: TGTGCCAGCTCACGTAGCGGGGGGGCCGGTTTCTACGAGCAGTACTTC
size: few; V: TRBV7-2; D: TRBD2; J: TRBJ2-7; CDR3: CASSLAGERSYEQYF; DNA: TGTGCCAGCAGCTTGGCGGGGGAGCGGTCCTACGAGCAGTACTTC
size: -; V: TRBV7-2; D: TRBD2; J: TRBJ2-3; CDR3: CASSQSGAMDTQYF; DNA: TGTGCCAGCAGCCAAAGCGGGGCCATGGATACGCAGTATTTT
size: -; V: TRBV9; D: -; J: TRBJ1-6; CDR3: CASSTEGSRNSPLHF; DNA: TGTGCCAGCAGCACCGAGGGGAGTCGTAATTCACCCCTCCACTTT
size: few; V: TRBV5-5; D: -; J: TRBJ1-1; CDR3: CASSLLRGAEAFF; DNA: TGTGCCAGCAGCTTGCTCCGCGGGGCTGAAGCTTTCTTT
size: few; V: TRBV10-1; D: -; J: TRBJ1-1; CDR3: CASSESGGLRAFF; DNA: TGCGCCAGCAGTGAGTCTGGGGGTCTTAGGGCTTTCTTT
size: few; V: TRBV18; D: -; J: TRBJ2-5; CDR3: CASSPIGSYQETQYF; DNA: TGTGCCAGCTCACCAATTGGCAGCTACCAAGAGACCCAGTACTTC
size: many; V: TRBV2; D: TRBD2; J: TRBJ2-5; CDR3: CASSVPSLRSTSGGARQETQYF; DNA: TGTGCCAGCAGTGTACCGTCCCTAAGGTCGACTAGCGGGGGGGCCAGACAAGAGACCCAGTACTTC
size: -; V: TRBV18; D: TRBD2; J: TRBJ2-3; CDR3: CASSPTSRTYTQYF; DNA: TGTGCCAGCTCACCGACTAGCAGAACATATACGCAGTATTTT
size: few; V: TRBV25-1; D: TRBD1; J: TRBJ1-5; CDR3: CASSVTGVRQPQHF; DNA: TGTGCCAGCAGTGTGACAGGGGTCAGGCAGCCCCAGCATTTT
size: -; V: TRBV4-1; D: -; J: TRBJ1-1; CDR3: CASSQEGSGNTEAFF; DNA: TGCGCCAGCAGCCAAGAAGGGTCCGGCAACACTGAAGCTTTCTTT
size: many; V: TRBV6-5; D: TRBD1; J: TRBJ1-1; CDR3: CASSRDRGRDTEAFF; DNA: TGTGCCAGCAGTCGGGACAGGGGGCGCGACACTGAAGCTTTCTTT
size: many; V: TRBV20-1; D: -; J: TRBJ1-2; CDR3: CSAPTVNYGYTF; DNA: TGCAGTGCACCGACGGTAAACTATGGCTACACCTTC
size: -; V: TRBV6-1; D: -; J: TRBJ2-1; CDR3: CASRPRPPERNEQFF; DNA: TGTGCCAGCAGACCCAGACCCCCAGAGAGGAATGAGCAGTTCTTC
size: few; V: TRBV10-1; D: TRBD1; J: TRBJ1-1; CDR3: CASSEVEGAGTEAFF; DNA: TGCGCCAGCAGTGAGGTCGAGGGGGCCGGCACTGAAGCTTTCTTT
size: few; V: TRBV6-6; D: -; J: TRBJ1-1; CDR3: CASSPSGGTEAFF; DNA: TGTGCCAGCAGCCCGTCGGGTGGCACTGAAGCTTTCTTT
size: few; V: TRBV4-1; D: -; J: TRBJ1-2; CDR3: CASSSPLQSDGYTF; DNA: TGCGCCAGCAGCTCTCCTCTACAGTCGGATGGCTACACCTTC
size: many; V: TRBV20-1; D: -; J: TRBJ1-1; CDR3: CSATNPSWGLTEAFF; DNA: TGCAGTGCTACCAACCCGTCTTGGGGGTTGACTGAAGCTTTCTTT
size: few; V: TRBV18; D: TRBD1; J: TRBJ1-2; CDR3: CASSPLEGASYGYTF; DNA: TGTGCCAGCTCACCTCTGGAGGGGGCGAGCTATGGCTACACCTTC
size: -; V: TRBV2; D: -; J: TRBJ1-2; CDR3: CASSAGGEGGDGYTF; DNA: TGTGCCAGCAGTGCGGGTGGGGAGGGAGGAGATGGCTACACCTTC
size: few; V: TRBV7-6; D: TRBD2; J: TRBJ2-3; CDR3: CASSLVWVAGVTDTQYF; DNA: TGTGCCAGCAGCTTAGTCTGGGTAGCGGGGGTCACAGATACGCAGTATTTT
size: -; V: TRBV12-3/TRBV12-4; D: -; J: TRBJ2-7; CDR3: CASTRTAPSYEQYF; DNA: TGTGCCAGCACCCGGACAGCCCCCTCCTACGAGCAGTACTTC
size: many; V: TRBV6-2/TRBV6-3; D: -; J: TRBJ2-7; CDR3: CASTRDKAYEQYF; DNA: TGTGCCAGCACCCGGGACAAAGCCTACGAGCAGTACTTC
size: few; V: TRBV6-1; D: TRBD1; J: TRBJ1-1; CDR3: CASSGQTGANTEAFF; DNA: TGTGCCAGCAGTGGCCAGACAGGGGCTAACACTGAAGCTTTCTTT
size: few; V: TRBV4-2; D: TRBD2; J: TRBJ2-1; CDR3: CASSPRGGGGPIGNEQFF; DNA: TGTGCCAGCAGTCCAAGGGGGGGCGGGGGGCCGATTGGCAATGAGCAGTTCTTC
size: -; V: TRBV18; D: -; J: TRBJ2-7; CDR3: CASSPDLDYEQYF; DNA: TGTGCCAGCTCACCAGATCTGGACTACGAGCAGTACTTC
size: many; V: TRBV20-1; D: TRBD2; J: TRBJ2-3; CDR3: CSARDRPGGTSGASPSTDTQYF; DNA: TGCAGTGCTAGAGACCGCCCCGGCGGGACTAGCGGGGCCTCTCCTAGCACAGATACGCAGTATTTT
size: many; V: TRBV7-2; D: TRBD1; J: TRBJ1-5; CDR3: CASSLVTGARGNQPQHF; DNA: TGTGCCAGCAGCTTAGTGACAGGGGCTAGGGGCAATCAGCCCCAGCATTTT
size: few; V: TRBV5-1; D: -; J: TRBJ2-1; CDR3: CASSLDTSSYNEQFF; DNA: TGCGCCAGCAGCTTAGACACGAGCTCCTACAATGAGCAGTTCTTC
size: many; V: TRBV5-1; D: -; J: TRBJ2-1; CDR3: CASSLEGSSYNEQFF; DNA: TGCGCCAGCAGCTTGGAAGGTAGCTCCTACAATGAGCAGTTCTTC
size: many; V: TRBV27; D: TRBD1; J: TRBJ2-7; CDR3: CASSFYGQGSYEQYF; DNA: TGTGCCAGCAGTTTTTATGGACAGGGGAGCTACGAGCAGTACTTC